This T cell receptor (beta chain) was recorded in a study of cytomegalovirus exposure and HLA in healthy donors. Regarding the study as a whole: Among CMV-associated TCR beta chains, most appeared HLA-restricted in a later analysis. TCR beta chains associated with HLA were, in a later analysis, more clonally expanded than equally common others. Indistinguishable V segments, including TRBV6-2 and TRBV6-3, were excluded.

With 60 Vbeta and 13 Jbeta primers, the PCR was carried out. TCRdb keeps only in-frame clones here, not all; method: immunoSEQ multiplex PCR. There are about 200,000 clones in the sample; 75% to 85% occur only once, and around 3% lies in the top ten. Points on this clone: What it binds is unknown.

Germline-derived CDR1 and CDR2 are MNHEY and SVGAGI. The CDR3 runs 16 residues. J was trimmed by 2 bases and V by 4 bases; bases with no gene match: 6. The sequence derives from a woman aged 40 to 50 in good health and CMV-seronegative. The V call is TRBV6-5, the J call TRBJ2-1; 9 bases map to TRBD2. The sequenced sample was PBMCs. CDR3 region: CASSLAAGGPYNEQFF. CDR3 nucleotide sequence: TGTGCCAGCAGTTTGGCGGCGGGAGGGCCCTACAATGAGCAGTTCTTC.